Listed here are 5 T cell receptor beta chains from one sample, sequenced in a study of early T cells in non-severe SARS-CoV-2 infection. TCRdb reprocessed the 5' RACE reads via MiXCR and lists one record per CDR3 protein. This repertoire shows approximately 97,000 distinct CDR3 sequences, 8% to 13% found once; its top ten account for around 4.7%. The sequenced sample was whole blood, obtained at baseline. The source is an adult who was a healthcare worker with PCR-confirmed SARS-CoV-2 infection or an uninfected control (not recorded which).

V is TRBV10-3 and J is TRBJ2-2; 9 bases line up with TRBD2. In germline, CDR1 is ENHRY, CDR2 SYGVKD. Trimming removed 7 bases from V and 2 bases from J; junction bases left unmatched: 14. This CDR3 has 18 residues. The CDR3 loop is CAIMRVTERGANTGELFF. As DNA, the CDR3 is TGTGCCATCATGAGGGTTACGGAGCGGGGGGCCAACACCGGGGAGCTGTTTTTT.

This clonotype was seen a single time. The J gene is TRBJ2-7, the V gene TRBV20-1; possible D gene TRBD2, 6 bases. Trimming removed 3 bases from V and 1 base from J, with 10 bases in between. Germline V gene data show CDR1 as DFQATT and CDR2 as SNEGSKA (reference sequence). The CDR3 length is 13 residues. CDR3 protein: CSARSGLSYEQYF. The CDR3 bases are TGCAGTGCTAGGAGCGGGCTTTCCTACGAGCAGTACTTC.

This clonotype has a count of ten or more. V usage is TRBV29-1 and J usage is TRBJ2-2, with D unclear. V lost 5 bases and J 7 bases, leaving 8 bases between the germline ends. CDR1 and CDR2 (germline): SQVTM, ANQGSEA. The CDR3 extends over 11 amino acids. The CDR3 bases are TGCAGCGTTTCCCGGAGCGGGGAGCTGTTTTTT. This gives the protein CSVSRSGELFF.

This clonotype was seen many times. This CDR3 reads CSVVSGGTEAFF. CDR3 nucleotide sequence: TGCAGCGTTGTCTCAGGGGGCACTGAAGCTTTCTTT. The chain is built from TRBV29-1 and TRBJ1-1; 7 nucleotides match TRBD1. The J segment lost 4 bases and the V segment lost 4 bases, leaving 3 bases of the junction unmatched. The CDR3 has 12 residues. Germline loops: CDR1 SQVTM, CDR2 ANQGSEA.

This clonotype appeared a few times. The chain has TRBV29-1 and TRBJ1-1; unclear D gene. The length of the CDR3 is 14 residues. The V and J ends lost 6 bases and 0 bases respectively, with 14 bases between them. Germline assignment: CDR1 SQVTM and CDR2 ANQGSEA. The CDR3 nucleotides read TGCAGCGTACTAGGCGACGTTCTGAACACTGAAGCTTTCTTT. Its protein is CSVLGDVLNTEAFF.